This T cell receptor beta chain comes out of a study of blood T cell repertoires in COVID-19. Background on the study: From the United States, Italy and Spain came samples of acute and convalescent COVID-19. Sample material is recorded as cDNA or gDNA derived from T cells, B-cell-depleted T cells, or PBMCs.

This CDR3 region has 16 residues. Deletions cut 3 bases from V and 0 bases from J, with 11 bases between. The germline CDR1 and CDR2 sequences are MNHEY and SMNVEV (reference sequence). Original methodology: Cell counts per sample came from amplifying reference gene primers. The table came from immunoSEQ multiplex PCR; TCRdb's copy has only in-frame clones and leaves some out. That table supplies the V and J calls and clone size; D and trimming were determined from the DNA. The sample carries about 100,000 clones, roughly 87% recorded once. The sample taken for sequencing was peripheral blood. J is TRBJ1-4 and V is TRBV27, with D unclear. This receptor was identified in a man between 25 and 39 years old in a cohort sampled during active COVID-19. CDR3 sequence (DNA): TGTGCCAGCAGTTTGGCCGGGTTAACAACTAATGAAAAACTGTTTTTT. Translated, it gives CASSLAGLTTNEKLFF. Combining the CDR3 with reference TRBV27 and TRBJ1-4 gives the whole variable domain EAQVTQNPRYLITVTGKKLTVTCSQNMNHEYMSWYRQDPGLGLRQIYYSMNVEVTDKGDVPEGYKVSRKEKRNFPLILESPSPNQTSLYFCASSLAGLTTNEKLFFGSGTQLSVL.